This entry lists 19 T cell receptor beta chains sequenced from one sample in a study of cytomegalovirus exposure and HLA in healthy donors. The PCR had 60 Vbeta and 13 Jbeta primers. Libraries were prepared by immunoSEQ multiplex PCR; TCRdb keeps only in-frame clonotypes and omits some of them. The repertoire holds approximately 170,000 clones, over 75% seen once, with over 2% in the top ten. Sequenced: PBMCs. These TCRs come from a male donor in good health and CMV-seronegative.

V is TRBV7-9 and J is TRBJ2-7; D is undetermined. The CDR3 runs to 15 residues. Trimming removed 0 bases from V and 0 bases from J, with 9 bases in between. Germline V lookup: CDR1 SEHNR, CDR2 FQNEAQ (reference sequence). CDR3 in DNA: TGTGCCAGCAGCTTAGCCGGGTCGAGCTCCTACGAGCAGTACTTC. Translated: CASSLAGSSSYEQYF.

This clone was picked up one time. Its ends do not fully match the called genes, so a read error is possible. The rearrangement uses TRBV7-9 and TRBJ1-4; perhaps TRBD1 as D (5 bases). Germline assignment: CDR1 SEHNR and CDR2 FQNEAQ (reference sequence). CDR3 length: 12 residues. This CDR3 reads CAGSYQGEKLFF. CDR3 in DNA: TGTGCCGGCAGCTATCAGGGTGAAAAACTGTTTTTT.

This clone appeared a few times. The chain links TRBV6-1 to TRBJ1-5; 10 bases agree with TRBD1. The CDR3 totals 15 residues. Losses at the gene ends were 6 bases for V and 5 bases for J; bases not matched to a gene: 7. CDR1 and CDR2 from the germline V gene are MNHNS and SASEGT. This CDR3 is CASRSGTGVYQPQHF. The DNA for the CDR3 is TGTGCCAGCAGGTCCGGGACAGGGGTGTATCAGCCCCAGCATTTT.

The chain carries TRBV19 and TRBJ1-1, with a tentative D call TRBD1 (6 bases). The CDR3 runs to 14 residues. The V end lost 3 bases, the J end lost 1 base, and 9 bases lay between the germline ends. Germline CDR1 is LNHDA and CDR2 is SQIVND (reference sequence). The CDR3 loop reads CASSISGQNTEAFF. DNA of the CDR3: TGTGCCAGTAGTATCTCGGGACAGAACACTGAAGCTTTCTTT. Filled out from reference TRBV19 and TRBJ1-1, the complete variable domain reads DGGITQSPKYLFRKEGQNVTLSCEQNLNHDAMYWYRQDPGQGLRLIYYSQIVNDFQKGDIAEGYSVSREKKESFPLTVTSAQKNPTAFYLCASSISGQNTEAFFGQGTRLTVV.

The CDR3 DNA is TGCGCCAGCAGCCAAAGTACGACACCCGCTAACTATGGCTACACCTTC. Residues: CASSQSTTPANYGYTF. The V and J genes are TRBV4-1 and TRBJ1-2; no firm D call. Between the trimmed V and J ends, which lost 2 bases and 0 bases, there was a span of 13 bases. This CDR3 comprises 16 residues. Germline CDR1 and CDR2: MGHRA and YSYEKL.

This rearrangement joins TRBV11-2 to TRBJ1-2; no clear D. V dropped 5 bases and J dropped 4 bases, with 14 bases sitting between them. From germline, CDR1 is SGHAT and CDR2 FQNNGV. This CDR3 has 14 amino acids. The CDR3 DNA reads TGTGCCAGCAGCCCCCTCGCCCACGGCTATGGCTACACCTTC. Residues: CASSPLAHGYGYTF.

The CDR3 loop is CASRGTERYGYTF. The CDR3 coding sequence is TGTGCCAGCAGAGGGACAGAACGCTATGGCTACACCTTC. The genes are TRBV5-4 and TRBJ1-2; 7 bases map to TRBD1. The CDR3 covers 13 residues. With 5 bases clipped from V and 4 bases from J, the junction kept 5 bases outside the gene matches. Per germline, CDR1 SGHNT and CDR2 YYREEE (reference sequence).

J is TRBJ1-2 and V is TRBV5-1, with 8 nucleotides matching TRBD1. CDR3 length: 15 amino acids. The germline gives CDR1 SGHRS, CDR2 YFSETQ. J gave up 3 bases and V 5 bases, and 9 bases lay outside the gene matches. Here the CDR3 DNA reads TGCGCCAGCAGAGCCCCAAAGACAGGGGACTATGGCTACACCTTC. It yields the protein CASRAPKTGDYGYTF.

This clone turned up a few times. The rearrangement uses TRBV6-6 and TRBJ1-1; possibly TRBD1 for D (6 bases). The CDR3 has 13 residues. Germline CDR1 and CDR2: MNHNY and SVGAGI (reference sequence). The V end lost 0 bases, the J end lost 4 bases, and 6 bases lay between the germline ends. The CDR3 reads CASSYSGGTEAFF. In DNA form, the CDR3 reads TGTGCCAGCAGTTACTCAGGGGGCACTGAAGCTTTCTTT.

There are a few counts of this clone. V gene TRBV29-1 combines with J gene TRBJ2-7; TRBD1 agrees at 10 bases. Trimming cost V 7 bases and J 6 bases; bases outside gene matches: 6. CDR3 size: 12 residues. Germline CDR1 is SQVTM and CDR2 is ANQGSEA. CDR3 in amino acids: CSARDRGFEQYF. CDR3 in DNA: TGCAGCGCGCGGGACAGGGGTTTCGAGCAGTACTTC.

The chain links TRBV2 to TRBJ1-4; TRBD1 matches at 7 bases. The germline V gene has CDR1 SNHLY and CDR2 FYNNEI. V dropped 6 bases and J dropped 5; count of bases not matched to a gene: 6. The CDR3 extends over 14 amino acids. CDR3 nucleotide sequence: TGTGCCAGCAGCGAGGGACAGTACAATGAAAAACTGTTTTTT. This encodes CASSEGQYNEKLFF.

This sequence joins TRBV25-1 and TRBJ2-2; no firm D call. V was pared by 7 bases and J by 0 bases, with 6 bases between. Germline lookup yields CDR1 MGHDK and CDR2 SYGVNS. This CDR3 has 13 residues. Written as DNA, the CDR3 is TGTGCCAGCAAACAGACGAACACCGGGGAGCTGTTTTTT. Translated, it gives CASKQTNTGELFF.

J is TRBJ1-4 and V is TRBV5-5; possible D gene TRBD1, 6 bases. V was cut by 3 bases and J by 8 bases, with 14 bases left in between. Germline V CDR1 and CDR2: SGHKS, YYEKEE (reference sequence). The CDR3 loop spans 14 amino acids. The CDR3 loop is CASSSSGQGEKLFF. In DNA form, the CDR3 reads TGTGCCAGCAGCTCCTCGGGACAAGGGGAAAAACTGTTTTTT.

The chain carries TRBV18 and TRBJ2-1; possible D gene TRBD2, 6 bases. CDR1 is KGHSH and CDR2 is LQKENI in the germline V gene. The CDR3 length is 13 residues. V lost 3 bases to trimming and J lost 9 bases, with 12 bases between them. The CDR3 DNA sequence: TGTGCCAGCTCACCGTTACTAGCAGGTGAGCAGTTCTTC. It translates to CASSPLLAGEQFF.

Comments on this clone: This sample also contains other DNA sequences that code for the same CDR3. The CDR3, as DNA: TGTGCCAGCAGTGAAGCGGGGGGTTACAATGAGCAGTTCTTC. Its translation: CASSEAGGYNEQFF. The chain recombines TRBV6-1 with TRBJ2-1, with D perhaps matching TRBD2 (6 bases). V shed 0 bases and J shed 4 bases, with 7 bases lying between them. From germline, CDR1 is MNHNS and CDR2 SASEGT. CDR3 length: 14 residues.

The J gene is TRBJ2-1, the V gene TRBV29-1; 12 nucleotides agree with TRBD1. This CDR3 is 12 amino acids long. Germline loops: CDR1 SQVTM, CDR2 ANQGSEA. Unmatched junction bases numbered 5, after V lost 8 bases and J lost 9 bases. CDR3: CSFGTGGGEQFF. In nucleotides, the CDR3 is TGCAGCTTCGGGACAGGGGGCGGTGAGCAGTTCTTC.

J is TRBJ1-1 and V is TRBV11-2; no clear D gene. CDR3 size: 14 residues. Per germline, CDR1 SGHAT and CDR2 FQNNGV. V was pared by 0 bases and J by 8 bases, with 13 bases between. The CDR3 DNA sequence: TGTGCCAGCAGCTTAGATCCCAACAGTGTGGAAGCTTTCTTT. This encodes CASSLDPNSVEAFF.

Here the CDR3 DNA reads TGCGCCAGCAGCCACAAGGCGGCCTTTCAGCCCCAGCATTTT. Translating gives CASSHKAAFQPQHF. The V and J genes are TRBV4-1 and TRBJ1-5; D call uncertain. CDR3 size: 14 residues. Germline CDR1 reads MGHRA; CDR2 reads YSYEKL. Trimming took 3 bases from V and 6 from J, leaving 12 bases between them.

This clone has only one observation. The chain carries TRBV7-2 and TRBJ2-1; the match to TRBD2 covers 8 bases. There are 14 residues in the CDR3. From germline, CDR1 is SGHTA and CDR2 FQGNSA. After removal of 0 bases from V and 11 bases from J, the junction contained 6 bases not matched to a gene. The CDR3 DNA reads as TGTGCCAGCAGCTTAGCGGCGGGCGGGGGGCAGCAGTTCTTC. Its protein product is CASSLAAGGGQQFF.